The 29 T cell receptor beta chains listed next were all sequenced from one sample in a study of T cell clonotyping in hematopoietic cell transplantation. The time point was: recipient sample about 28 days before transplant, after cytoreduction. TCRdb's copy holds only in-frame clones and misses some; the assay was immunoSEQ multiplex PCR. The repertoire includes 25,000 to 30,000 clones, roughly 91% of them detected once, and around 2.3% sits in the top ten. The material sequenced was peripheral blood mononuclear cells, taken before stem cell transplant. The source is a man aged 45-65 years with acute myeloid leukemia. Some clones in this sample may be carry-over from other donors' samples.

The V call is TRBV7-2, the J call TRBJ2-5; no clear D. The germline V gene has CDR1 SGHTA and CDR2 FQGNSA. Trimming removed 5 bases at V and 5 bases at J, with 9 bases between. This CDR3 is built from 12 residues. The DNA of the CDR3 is TGTGCCAGCAGCAGTGGAATGGAGACCCAGTACTTC. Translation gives CASSSGMETQYF.

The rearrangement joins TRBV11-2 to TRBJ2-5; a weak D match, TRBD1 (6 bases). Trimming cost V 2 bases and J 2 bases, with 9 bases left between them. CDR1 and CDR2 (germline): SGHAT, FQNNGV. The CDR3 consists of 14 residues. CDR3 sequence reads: CASSLHRVQETQYF. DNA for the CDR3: TGTGCCAGCAGCTTACACAGGGTTCAAGAGACCCAGTACTTC.

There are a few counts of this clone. The CDR3 bases are TGCAGCGTTGGAGAGGACTCGGGCACTGAAGCTTTCTTT. It yields the protein CSVGEDSGTEAFF. This chain links TRBV29-1 with TRBJ1-1; D gene unclear. CDR1 is SQVTM and CDR2 is ANQGSEA in the germline V gene. The CDR3 consists of 13 residues. The V gene lost 4 bases and the J gene lost 4 bases, with 13 bases spanning the gap. Supplemented by reference TRBV29-1 and TRBJ1-1, the full variable domain reads SAVISQKPSRDICQRGTSLTIQCQVDSQVTMMFWYRQQPGQSLTLIATANQGSEATYESGFVIDKFPISRPNLTFSTLTVSNMSPEDSSIYLCSVGEDSGTEAFFGQGTRLTVV.

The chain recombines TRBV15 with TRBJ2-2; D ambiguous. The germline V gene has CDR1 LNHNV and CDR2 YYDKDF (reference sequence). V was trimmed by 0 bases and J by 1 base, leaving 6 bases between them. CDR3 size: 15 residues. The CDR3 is CATSRDPGNTGELFF. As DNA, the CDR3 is TGTGCCACCAGCAGAGATCCCGGGAACACCGGGGAGCTGTTTTTT.

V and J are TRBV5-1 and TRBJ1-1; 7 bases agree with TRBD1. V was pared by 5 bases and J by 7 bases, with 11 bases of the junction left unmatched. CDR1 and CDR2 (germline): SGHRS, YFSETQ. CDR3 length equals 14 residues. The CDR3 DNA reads TGCGCCAGCAGGTTCGACAGGGATGGATTTGAAGCTTTCTTT. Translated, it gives CASRFDRDGFEAFF.

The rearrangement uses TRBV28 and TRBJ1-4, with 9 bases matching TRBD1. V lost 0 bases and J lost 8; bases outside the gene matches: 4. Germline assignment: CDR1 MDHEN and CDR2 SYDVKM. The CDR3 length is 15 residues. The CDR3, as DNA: TGTGCCAGCAGTTTATGGGGGACAGGGAGGGAAAAACTGTTTTTT. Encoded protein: CASSLWGTGREKLFF.

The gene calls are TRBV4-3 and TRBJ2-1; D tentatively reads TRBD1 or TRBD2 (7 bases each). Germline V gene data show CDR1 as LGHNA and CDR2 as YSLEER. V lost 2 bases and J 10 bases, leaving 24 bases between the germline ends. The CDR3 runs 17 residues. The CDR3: CASSQSRGGIEGLEQFF. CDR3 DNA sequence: TGCGCCAGCAGCCAATCCAGGGGGGGGATTGAGGGACTAGAGCAGTTCTTC.

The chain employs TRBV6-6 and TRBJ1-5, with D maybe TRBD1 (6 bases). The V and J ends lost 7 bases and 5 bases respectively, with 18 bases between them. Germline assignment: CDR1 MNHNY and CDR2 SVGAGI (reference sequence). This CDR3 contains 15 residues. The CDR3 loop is CASTQSGGHYQPQHF. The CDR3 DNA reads TGTGCCAGCACCCAATCCGGGGGCCATTATCAGCCCCAGCATTTT.

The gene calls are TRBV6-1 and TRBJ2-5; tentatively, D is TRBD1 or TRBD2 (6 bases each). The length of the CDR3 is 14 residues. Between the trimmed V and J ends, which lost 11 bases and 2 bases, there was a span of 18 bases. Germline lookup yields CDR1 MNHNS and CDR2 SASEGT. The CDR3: CASSGRGGQETQYF. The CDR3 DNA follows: TGTGCCTCATCGGGCAGAGGGGGGCAAGAGACCCAGTACTTC.

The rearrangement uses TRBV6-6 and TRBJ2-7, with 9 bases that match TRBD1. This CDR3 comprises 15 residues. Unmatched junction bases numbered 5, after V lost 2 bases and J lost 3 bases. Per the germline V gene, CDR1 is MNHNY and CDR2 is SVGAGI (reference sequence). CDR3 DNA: TGTGCCAGCAGTTACCAGGACAGGGGAAGCTACGAGCAGTACTTC. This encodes CASSYQDRGSYEQYF.

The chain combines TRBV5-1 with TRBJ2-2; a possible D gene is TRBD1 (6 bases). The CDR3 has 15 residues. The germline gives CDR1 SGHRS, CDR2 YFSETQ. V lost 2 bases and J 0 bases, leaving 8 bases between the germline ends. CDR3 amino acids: CASSLGTPNTGELFF. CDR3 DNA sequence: TGCGCCAGCAGCTTAGGGACACCGAACACCGGGGAGCTGTTTTTT.

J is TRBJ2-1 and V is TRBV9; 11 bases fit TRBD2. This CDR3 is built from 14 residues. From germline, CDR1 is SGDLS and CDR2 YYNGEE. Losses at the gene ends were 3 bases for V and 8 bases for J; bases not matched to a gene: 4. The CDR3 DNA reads TGTGCCAGCAGCGAACTAGCGGGGGAGGATGAGCAGTTCTTC. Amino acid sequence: CASSELAGEDEQFF.

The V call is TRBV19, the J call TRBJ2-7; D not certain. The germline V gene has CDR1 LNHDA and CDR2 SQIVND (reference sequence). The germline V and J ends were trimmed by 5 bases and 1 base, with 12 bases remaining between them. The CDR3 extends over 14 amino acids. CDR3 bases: TGTGCCAGTAGTCCAACACTCGGTTCCTACGAGCAGTACTTC. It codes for CASSPTLGSYEQYF.

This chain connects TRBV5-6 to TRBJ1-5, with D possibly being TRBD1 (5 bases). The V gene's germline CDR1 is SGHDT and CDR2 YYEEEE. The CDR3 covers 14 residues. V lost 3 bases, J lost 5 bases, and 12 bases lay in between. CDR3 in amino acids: CASSSGLADQPQHF. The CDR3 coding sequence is TGTGCCAGCAGCTCGGGACTCGCCGATCAGCCCCAGCATTTT.

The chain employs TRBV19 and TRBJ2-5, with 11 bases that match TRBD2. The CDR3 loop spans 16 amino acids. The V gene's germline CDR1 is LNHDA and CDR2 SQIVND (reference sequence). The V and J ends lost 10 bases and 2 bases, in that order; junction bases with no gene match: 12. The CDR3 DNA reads TGTGCCACCTCGAATGCGGCTAGCGGGGGGCAAGAGACCCAGTACTTC. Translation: CATSNAASGGQETQYF.

CDR3 sequence: CSVGTGGEQFF. CDR3 nucleotides: TGCAGCGTTGGGACGGGAGGCGAGCAGTTCTTC. The rearrangement uses TRBV29-1 and TRBJ2-1; 7 bases match TRBD2. In germline, CDR1 is SQVTM, CDR2 ANQGSEA. The CDR3 extends over 11 amino acids. Losses at the gene ends were 4 bases for V and 10 bases for J; bases not matched to a gene: 4.

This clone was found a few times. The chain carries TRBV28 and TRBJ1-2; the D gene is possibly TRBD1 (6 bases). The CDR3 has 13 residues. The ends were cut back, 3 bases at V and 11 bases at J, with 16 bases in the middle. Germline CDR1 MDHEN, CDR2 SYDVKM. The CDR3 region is CASSFQGPRGYTF. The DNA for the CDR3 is TGTGCCAGCAGTTTCCAGGGGCCTAGGGGGTACACCTTC.

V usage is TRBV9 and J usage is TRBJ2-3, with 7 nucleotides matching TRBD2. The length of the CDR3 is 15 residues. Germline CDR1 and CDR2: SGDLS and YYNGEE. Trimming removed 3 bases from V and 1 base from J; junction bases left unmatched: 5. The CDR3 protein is CASSGAGERTDTQYF. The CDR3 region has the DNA TGTGCCAGCAGCGGGGCGGGGGAACGCACAGATACGCAGTATTTT.

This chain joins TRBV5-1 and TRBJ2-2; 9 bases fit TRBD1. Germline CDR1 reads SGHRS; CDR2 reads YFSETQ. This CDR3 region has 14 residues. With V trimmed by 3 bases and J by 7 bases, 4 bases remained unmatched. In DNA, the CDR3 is TGCGCCAGCAGCTGGGGACAGGGCGGCGGGGAGCTGTTTTTT. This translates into CASSWGQGGGELFF.

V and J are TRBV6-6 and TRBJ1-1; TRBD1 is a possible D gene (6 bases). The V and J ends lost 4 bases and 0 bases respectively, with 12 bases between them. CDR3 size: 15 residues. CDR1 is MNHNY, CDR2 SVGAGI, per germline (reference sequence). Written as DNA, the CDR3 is TGTGCCAGCAGTTTCCTAGGACAGTTGAACACTGAAGCTTTCTTT. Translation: CASSFLGQLNTEAFF.

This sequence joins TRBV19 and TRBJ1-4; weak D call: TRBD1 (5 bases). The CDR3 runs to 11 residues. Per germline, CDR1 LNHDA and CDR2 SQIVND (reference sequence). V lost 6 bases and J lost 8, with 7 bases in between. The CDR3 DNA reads TGTGCCAGTAGAGGGGACGAAAAACTGTTTTTT. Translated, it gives CASRGDEKLFF.

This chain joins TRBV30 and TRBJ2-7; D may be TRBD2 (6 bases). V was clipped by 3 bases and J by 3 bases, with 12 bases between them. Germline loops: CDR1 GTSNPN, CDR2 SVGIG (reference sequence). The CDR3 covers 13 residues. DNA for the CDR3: TGTGCCTGGAGGGAGAGGGGACTCTACGAGCAGTACTTC. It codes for CAWRERGLYEQYF. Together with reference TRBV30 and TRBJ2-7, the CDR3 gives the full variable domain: SQTIHQWPATLVQPVGSPLSLECTVEGTSNPNLYWYRQAAGRGLQLLFYSVGIGQISSEVPQNLSASRPQDRQFILSSKKLLLSDSGFYLCAWRERGLYEQYFGPGTRLTVT.

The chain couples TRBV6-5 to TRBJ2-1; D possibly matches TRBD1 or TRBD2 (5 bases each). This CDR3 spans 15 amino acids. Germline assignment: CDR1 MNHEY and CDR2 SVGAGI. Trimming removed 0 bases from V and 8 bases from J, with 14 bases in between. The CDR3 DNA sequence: TGTGCCAGCAGTTACTCGAGGGGCCCGAGGGATGAGCAGTTCTTC. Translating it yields CASSYSRGPRDEQFF.

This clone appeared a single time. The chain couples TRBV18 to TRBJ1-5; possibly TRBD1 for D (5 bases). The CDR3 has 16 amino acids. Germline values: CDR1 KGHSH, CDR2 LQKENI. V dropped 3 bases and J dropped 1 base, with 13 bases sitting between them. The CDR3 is CASSPYQGRSNQPQHF. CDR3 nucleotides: TGTGCCAGCTCACCCTATCAGGGTCGGAGCAATCAGCCCCAGCATTTT.

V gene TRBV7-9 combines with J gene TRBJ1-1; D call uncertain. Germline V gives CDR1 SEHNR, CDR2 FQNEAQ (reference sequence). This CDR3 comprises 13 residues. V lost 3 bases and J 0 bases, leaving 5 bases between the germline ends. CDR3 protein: CASSFTVNTEAFF. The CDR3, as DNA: TGTGCCAGCAGCTTTACGGTGAACACTGAAGCTTTCTTT. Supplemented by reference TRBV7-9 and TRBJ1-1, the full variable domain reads DTGVSQNPRHKITKRGQNVTFRCDPISEHNRLYWYRQTLGQGPEFLTYFQNEAQLEKSRLLSDRFSAERPKGSFSTLEIQRTEQGDSAMYLCASSFTVNTEAFFGQGTRLTVV.

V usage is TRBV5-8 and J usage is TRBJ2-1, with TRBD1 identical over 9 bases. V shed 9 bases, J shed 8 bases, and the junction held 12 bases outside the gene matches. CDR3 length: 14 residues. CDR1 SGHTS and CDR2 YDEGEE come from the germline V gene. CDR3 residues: CATAGTGYLDEQFF. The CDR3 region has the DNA TGTGCCACCGCCGGGACAGGGTACTTGGATGAGCAGTTCTTC.

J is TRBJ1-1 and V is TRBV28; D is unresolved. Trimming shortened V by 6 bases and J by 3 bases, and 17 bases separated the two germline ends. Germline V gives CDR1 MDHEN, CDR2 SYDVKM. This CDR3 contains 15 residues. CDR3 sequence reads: CASSPFSLRYTEAFF. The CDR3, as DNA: TGTGCCAGCAGCCCCTTCAGCTTAAGATACACTGAAGCTTTCTTT. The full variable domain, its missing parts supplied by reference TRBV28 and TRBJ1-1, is DVKVTQSSRYLVKRTGEKVFLECVQDMDHENMFWYRQDPGLGLRLIYFSYDVKMKEKGDIPEGYSVSREKKERFSLILESASTNQTSMYLCASSPFSLRYTEAFFGQGTRLTVV.

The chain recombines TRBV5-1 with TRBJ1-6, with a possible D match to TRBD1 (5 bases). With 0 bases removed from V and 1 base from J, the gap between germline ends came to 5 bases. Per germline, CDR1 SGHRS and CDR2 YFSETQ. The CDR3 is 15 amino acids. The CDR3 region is CASSLGQSYNSPLHF. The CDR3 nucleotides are TGCGCCAGCAGCTTGGGACAGTCCTATAATTCACCCCTCCACTTT.

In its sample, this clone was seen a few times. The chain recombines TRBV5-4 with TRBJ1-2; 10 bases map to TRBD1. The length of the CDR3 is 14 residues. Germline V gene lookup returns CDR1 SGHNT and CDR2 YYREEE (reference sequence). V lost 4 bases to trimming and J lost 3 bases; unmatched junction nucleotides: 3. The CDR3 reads CASSSGTGDYGYTF. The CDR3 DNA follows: TGTGCCAGCAGCAGCGGGACAGGGGACTATGGCTACACCTTC.